This record looks at one T cell receptor beta chain sequence and its context. The antigen remains undetermined. Germline V lookup: CDR1 MGHDK, CDR2 SYGVNS. This CDR3 has 13 residues. Trimming cost V 3 bases and J 5 bases, with 10 bases left between them. Amplifying from RNA transcripts, the study obtained TCR beta CDR3 regions. RT-PCR in the first round used HTBI primers; a second-round multiplex PCR followed. TCRdb redid the calling of the multiplex PCR reads with MiXCR, one entry per CDR3 protein. Here the sample spans 200,000 to 250,000 distinct CDR3 sequences, 40% to 50% being singletons. The entry originates in a study of Graves' ophthalmopathy and Graves' hyperthyroidism. The study's findings and limits: Blood also held most thyroid clonotypes expanded above 0.001 frequency.

Source material: peripheral blood. This TCR derives from an adult man with Graves' ophthalmopathy. The rearrangement links TRBV25-1 to TRBJ2-5; D perhaps matches TRBD2 (5 bases). The CDR3 DNA sequence: TGTGCCAGCAGTGATCCGGGATGGGAGACCCAGTACTTC. This gives the protein CASSDPGWETQYF.